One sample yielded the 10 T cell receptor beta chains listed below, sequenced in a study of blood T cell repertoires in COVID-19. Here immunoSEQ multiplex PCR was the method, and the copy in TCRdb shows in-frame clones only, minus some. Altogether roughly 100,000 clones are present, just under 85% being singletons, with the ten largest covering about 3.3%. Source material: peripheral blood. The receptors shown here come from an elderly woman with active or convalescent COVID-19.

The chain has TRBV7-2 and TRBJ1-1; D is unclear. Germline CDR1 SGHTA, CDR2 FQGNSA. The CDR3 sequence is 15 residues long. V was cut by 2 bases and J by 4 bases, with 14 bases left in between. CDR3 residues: CASSLYGGGSTEAFF. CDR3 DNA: TGTGCCAGCAGCTTATATGGAGGAGGGAGCACTGAAGCTTTCTTT.

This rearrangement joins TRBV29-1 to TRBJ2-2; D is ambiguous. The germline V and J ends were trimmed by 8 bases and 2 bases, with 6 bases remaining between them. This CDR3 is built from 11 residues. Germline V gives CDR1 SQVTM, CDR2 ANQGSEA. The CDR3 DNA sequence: TGCAGCTTTAGTAACACCGGGGAGCTGTTTTTT. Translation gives CSFSNTGELFF.

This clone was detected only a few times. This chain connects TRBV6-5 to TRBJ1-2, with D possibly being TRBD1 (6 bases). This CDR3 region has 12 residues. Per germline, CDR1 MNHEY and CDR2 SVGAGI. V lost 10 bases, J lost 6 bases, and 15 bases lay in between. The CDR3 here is CATTGYGDGYTF. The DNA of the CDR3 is TGTGCCACTACAGGGTACGGAGATGGCTACACCTTC.

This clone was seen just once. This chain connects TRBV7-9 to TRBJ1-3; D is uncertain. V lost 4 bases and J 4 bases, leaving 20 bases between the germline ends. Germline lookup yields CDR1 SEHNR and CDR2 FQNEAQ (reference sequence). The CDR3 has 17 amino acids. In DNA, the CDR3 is TGTGCCAGCAGCTCAGACCCCAACAGATCCTCGGGAAACACCATATATTTT. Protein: CASSSDPNRSSGNTIYF.

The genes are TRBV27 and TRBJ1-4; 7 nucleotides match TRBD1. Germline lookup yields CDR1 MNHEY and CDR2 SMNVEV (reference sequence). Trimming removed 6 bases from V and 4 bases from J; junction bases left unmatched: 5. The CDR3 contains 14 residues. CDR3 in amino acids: CASSTGAFNEKLFF. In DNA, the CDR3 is TGTGCCAGCAGCACAGGGGCTTTTAATGAAAAACTGTTTTTT.

The CDR3 DNA reads as TGTGCCAGCAGCACCTGGAGCAGCGGGGAGGGGGAGCTGTTTTTT. Protein: CASSTWSSGEGELFF. The rearrangement joins TRBV7-9 to TRBJ2-2, with 7 bases fitting TRBD2. V gave up 5 bases and J gave up 8 bases; unmatched junction bases: 11. The CDR3 extends over 15 amino acids. Germline V gene lookup returns CDR1 SEHNR and CDR2 FQNEAQ (reference sequence).

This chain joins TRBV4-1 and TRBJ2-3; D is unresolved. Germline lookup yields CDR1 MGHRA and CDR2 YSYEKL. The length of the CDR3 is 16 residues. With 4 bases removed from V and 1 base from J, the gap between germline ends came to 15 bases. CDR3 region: CASSPLTSYGTDTQYF. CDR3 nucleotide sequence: TGCGCCAGCAGCCCTTTAACGTCCTACGGCACAGATACGCAGTATTTT.

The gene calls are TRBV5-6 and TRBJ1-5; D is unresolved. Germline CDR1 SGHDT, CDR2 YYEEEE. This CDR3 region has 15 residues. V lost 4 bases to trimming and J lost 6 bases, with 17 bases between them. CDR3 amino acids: CASSLFGQTGQPQHF. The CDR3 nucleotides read TGTGCCAGCAGCCTCTTCGGCCAGACGGGTCAGCCCCAGCATTTT.

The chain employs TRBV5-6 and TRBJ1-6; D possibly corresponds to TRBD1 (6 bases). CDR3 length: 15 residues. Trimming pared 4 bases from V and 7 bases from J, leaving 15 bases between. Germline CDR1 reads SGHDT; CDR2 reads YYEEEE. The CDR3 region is CASSPQGFGNSPLHF. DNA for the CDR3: TGTGCCAGCAGCCCACAGGGTTTTGGGAATTCACCCCTCCACTTT. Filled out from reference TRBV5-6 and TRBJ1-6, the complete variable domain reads DAGVTQSPTHLIKTRGQQVTLRCSPKSGHDTVSWYQQALGQGPQFIFQYYEEEERQRGNFPDRFSGHQFPNYSSELNVNALLLGDSALYLCASSPQGFGNSPLHFGNGTRLTVT.

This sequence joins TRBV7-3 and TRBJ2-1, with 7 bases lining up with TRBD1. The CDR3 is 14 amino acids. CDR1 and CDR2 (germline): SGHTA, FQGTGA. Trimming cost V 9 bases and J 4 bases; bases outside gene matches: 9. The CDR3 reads CASALGGGYNEQFF. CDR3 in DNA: TGTGCCAGTGCCTTAGGGGGCGGGTACAATGAGCAGTTCTTC.